The subject of this entry is one T cell receptor beta chain. With 6 bases removed from V and 4 bases from J, the gap between germline ends came to 10 bases. CDR1 is KGHSY, CDR2 FQNENV, per germline. The CDR3 is made up of 13 amino acids. The sample originates from a study of cytomegalovirus exposure and HLA in healthy donors. The PCR made use of 60 Vbeta and 13 Jbeta primers. Produced via immunoSEQ multiplex PCR; TCRdb's table is partial and in-frame only. The table shows about 200,000 clones, with 70% to 80% occurring only once. The chain combines TRBV16 with TRBJ2-1; D is undetermined. The TCR comes from a woman aged 25 to 39 in good health and CMV-seronegative. The sequencing input was PBMCs. The CDR3: CASRPTNYNEQFF. In DNA, the CDR3 is TGTGCCAGCAGACCTACCAATTACAATGAGCAGTTCTTC.